This T cell receptor beta chain stems from a study of T cells in Graves' hyperthyroidism and ophthalmopathy. Study conclusions and caveats: Through a model of 13 V-J features, ophthalmopathy was separated from stable hyperthyroidism.

The CDR3 runs to 16 residues. The V and J ends lost 6 bases and 7 bases respectively, with 24 bases between them. Patients aged 18 to 65 had newly diagnosed hyperthyroidism of under 2 months' duration. In the case of this clonotype: The antigen is undetermined.

RNA transcripts served as the template for amplifying TCR beta CDR3 regions. A set of HTBI primers served as the primers for a first-round RT-PCR of the TCR CDR3. Each CDR3 protein gets one entry after TCRdb re-called the multiplex PCR reads with MiXCR. The sample holds more than 300,000 distinct CDR3 sequences, roughly a sixth seen once. Sequencing used blood. This sequence was found in a woman in her twenties or thirties with Graves' hyperthyroidism that later progressed to Graves' ophthalmopathy. The V gene is TRBV12-3 or TRBV12-4, the J gene TRBJ1-2; tentatively, D is TRBD1 (5 bases). The CDR3 nucleotides are TGTGCCAGCAGCCACCGACTCATGGGGGGAGGAGGTGGCTACACCTTC. This encodes CASSHRLMGGGGGYTF.